The clone carrying this TCR beta chain occurred a few times. After removal of 6 bases from V and 2 bases from J, the junction contained 4 bases not matched to a gene. CDR3 length: 15 residues. Germline CDR1 reads SGHTA; CDR2 reads FQGNSA. The data were obtained in a study of neoadjuvant anti-PD-1 for oral cavity cancer. Time point reported: after neoadjuvant nivolumab, at surgical resection. The data were produced by immunoSEQ multiplex PCR, yet TCRdb's version contains in-frame clones alone and is incomplete. The top ten clones hold around 43% of a sample with approximately 23,000 clones, under 45% of them seen once.

This material consisted of tumor tissue, taken after nivolumab (anti-PD-1) treatment. The chain is built from TRBV7-2 and TRBJ2-3, with 11 nucleotides matching TRBD2. This TCR was sampled from a person between 40 and 79 years old with oral cavity squamous cell carcinoma. CDR3 sequence: CASSSSGGITDTQYF. As DNA, the CDR3 is TGTGCCAGCAGTTCTAGCGGGGGGATCACAGATACGCAGTATTTT.